This TCR beta chain derives from a study of OX40 agonist ivuxolimab in advanced cancers. Study at large: Allowance was made for prior anti-PD-1, anti-PD-L1 or anti-CTLA-4 therapy, and around 44% had some.

The V end lost 5 bases, the J end lost 0 bases, and 14 bases lay between the germline ends. Germline assignment: CDR1 SGHAT and CDR2 FQNNGV. The CDR3 is 15 residues long. The assay was immunoSEQ multiplex PCR, and TCRdb's table has in-frame clones only and misses some. The sample contains about 64,000 clones, 75% to 90% of which appear only once. Sequencing used CD4+ or CD8+ T cells sorted from blood, obtained in a trial of the OX40 agonist ivuxolimab. This sequence joins TRBV11-2 and TRBJ2-7, with no clear D. This TCR was recovered from an adult with an advanced solid tumor such as melanoma, head and neck, liver or kidney cancer. The CDR3 DNA sequence: TGTGCCAGCAGCCGTAGTGCAGATAACTCCTACGAGCAGTACTTC. Translation: CASSRSADNSYEQYF.